Below, 22 T cell receptor beta chains from the same sample are listed, as sequenced in a study of identifying expanded T cells in peripheral blood. Some clones are missing from TCRdb's copy, which holds only in-frame ones; the method was immunoSEQ multiplex PCR. The repertoire has approximately 94,000 clones, approximately 88% of them found once; the top ten carry around 5%. Sequencing input: blood. The source is a person between 18 and 75 years old in good health.

As for this clone: A much more abundant neighbour one base away suggests this may be a read error. The J gene is TRBJ1-3, the V gene TRBV28; D is unresolved. Trimming removed 6 bases at V and 2 bases at J, with 2 bases between. Germline-derived CDR1 and CDR2 are MDHEN and SYDVKM. This CDR3 spans 11 amino acids. The DNA of the CDR3 is TGTGCCAGCAGGGCTGGAAACACCATATATTTT. Translating gives CASRAGNTIYF.

The chain combines TRBV29-1 with TRBJ1-2; 10 nucleotides agree with TRBD1. V shed 3 bases, J shed 6 bases, and the junction held 4 bases outside the gene matches. There are 13 residues in the CDR3. CDR1 and CDR2 from the germline V gene are SQVTM and ANQGSEA. CDR3 in DNA: TGCAGCGTTGACGGACAGGGGGTTGATGGCTACACCTTC. The encoded protein is CSVDGQGVDGYTF.

V usage is TRBV18 and J usage is TRBJ1-1; D is perhaps TRBD1 (5 bases). The CDR3 loop spans 15 amino acids. V gave up 6 bases and J gave up 1 base, with 15 bases separating them. From germline, CDR1 is KGHSH and CDR2 LQKENI. This CDR3 reads CASSPFGTENTEAFF. The CDR3 DNA is TGTGCCAGCTCCCCATTCGGGACGGAGAACACTGAAGCTTTCTTT.

The V call is TRBV27, the J call TRBJ2-2; 7 nucleotides match TRBD1. CDR1 is MNHEY, CDR2 SMNVEV, per germline (reference sequence). The CDR3 has 14 residues. The V segment lost 6 bases and the J segment 4 bases; nucleotides outside the gene matches: 5. In DNA form, the CDR3 reads TGTGCCAGCAGGCAAACAGGGGCCACCGGGGAGCTGTTTTTT. This codes for CASRQTGATGELFF.

The CDR3 protein is CSAKGPTEAFF. CDR3 in DNA: TGCAGTGCTAAGGGTCCCACTGAAGCTTTCTTT. The chain couples TRBV20-1 to TRBJ1-1; D remains unclear. Germline V lookup: CDR1 DFQATT, CDR2 SNEGSKA (reference sequence). The CDR3 has 11 amino acids. Trimming cost V 4 bases and J 4 bases, with 7 bases left between them.

This chain connects TRBV18 to TRBJ1-4; D is possibly TRBD1 (5 bases). The CDR3 has 14 amino acids. The V gene's germline CDR1 is KGHSH and CDR2 LQKENI. V was clipped by 2 bases and J by 5 bases, with 9 bases between them. CDR3 bases: TGTGCCAGCTCACCATGGGGGGGAAATGAAAAACTGTTTTTT. It encodes CASSPWGGNEKLFF. The full variable domain, with the rest looked up from reference TRBV18 and TRBJ1-4, is NAGVMQNPRHLVRRRGQEARLRCSPMKGHSHVYWYRQLPEEGLKFMVYLQKENIIDESGMPKERFSAEFPKEGPSILRIQQVVRGDSAAYFCASSPWGGNEKLFFGSGTQLSVL.

This clone was recorded a few times. The rearrangement uses TRBV7-8 and TRBJ1-6; TRBD1 might be the D (6 bases). The CDR3 is made up of 15 amino acids. CDR1 is SGHVS and CDR2 is FQNEAQ in the germline V gene. The germline V and J ends were trimmed by 3 bases and 5 bases, with 11 bases remaining between them. CDR3 residues: CASSFSRTDNSPLHF. The CDR3 nucleotides are TGTGCCAGCAGCTTCTCAAGGACAGATAATTCACCCCTCCACTTT.

The rearrangement joins TRBV19 to TRBJ1-2; possible D gene TRBD1, 6 bases. Germline CDR1 and CDR2: LNHDA and SQIVND (reference sequence). The CDR3 contains 16 residues. V was shortened by 7 bases and J by 3 bases, with 21 bases between the two germline ends. This CDR3 is CASTRGWGAVDYGYTF. For the CDR3, the DNA is TGTGCCAGTACCCGCGGGTGGGGGGCGGTTGACTATGGCTACACCTTC.

The V gene is TRBV4-1, the J gene TRBJ2-5; TRBD1 aligns across 7 bases. The V gene's germline CDR1 is MGHRA and CDR2 YSYEKL. V lost 1 base to trimming and J lost 7 bases; unmatched junction nucleotides: 12. The CDR3 runs 16 residues. The DNA of the CDR3 is TGCGCCAGCAGCCAAGGGCGGACAGGTTCCTACGGGACCCAGTACTTC. Its translation is CASSQGRTGSYGTQYF.

V usage is TRBV4-1 and J usage is TRBJ1-2, with a possible D match to TRBD1 (6 bases). The V and J ends lost 7 bases and 3 bases respectively, with 15 bases between them. Germline-derived CDR1 and CDR2 are MGHRA and YSYEKL. The CDR3 consists of 14 residues. CDR3 loop: CASKQGPLYYGYTF. The CDR3 DNA follows: TGCGCCAGCAAACAGGGACCGCTCTACTATGGCTACACCTTC.

The V call is TRBV14, the J call TRBJ2-5; 10 bases line up with TRBD2. The trim removed 0 bases at V and 2 bases at J, leaving 6 bases unmatched. This CDR3 contains 17 residues. CDR1 and CDR2 from the germline V gene are SGHDN and FVKESK. CDR3 DNA: TGTGCCAGCAGCCAAGAGCCTAGCGGGGGACCTCAAGAGACCCAGTACTTC. Protein sequence: CASSQEPSGGPQETQYF.

V gene TRBV7-8 combines with J gene TRBJ1-3, with 8 bases aligning to TRBD1. The CDR3 totals 16 residues. Trimming cost V 1 base and J 3 bases; bases outside gene matches: 5. CDR1 and CDR2 from the germline V gene are SGHVS and FQNEAQ. The CDR3 nucleotides are TGTGCCAGCAGCTTAGGACAGGGGAACCGTGGAAACACCATATATTTT. Its protein is CASSLGQGNRGNTIYF.

J is TRBJ2-7 and V is TRBV27; 9 bases are shared with TRBD1. This CDR3 region has 14 residues. With 8 bases clipped from V and 6 bases from J, the junction kept 11 bases outside the gene matches. The germline V gene encodes CDR1 MNHEY and CDR2 SMNVEV (reference sequence). Written as DNA, the CDR3 is TGTGCCAGCGGGGGACAGGGCTCCTTCTCCGAGCAGTACTTC. It is translated as CASGGQGSFSEQYF.

The V and J genes are TRBV27 and TRBJ2-7, with TRBD2 as a possible D gene (7 bases). Trimming shortened V by 5 bases and J by 2 bases, and 16 bases separated the two germline ends. CDR3 size: 15 residues. Germline-derived CDR1 and CDR2 are MNHEY and SMNVEV (reference sequence). The CDR3 coding sequence is TGTGCCAGCAGTAAATACGCGGGGGCCGCCTACGAGCAGTACTTC. As protein: CASSKYAGAAYEQYF.

CDR3 in amino acids: CASSPPGYGYTF. The CDR3 nucleotides read TGTGCCAGCAGCCCCCCGGGCTATGGCTACACCTTC. This rearrangement joins TRBV13 to TRBJ1-2; unclear D gene. The CDR3 consists of 12 residues. Trimming took 5 bases from V and 4 from J, leaving 8 bases between them. Germline CDR1 and CDR2: PRHDT and FYEKMQ (reference sequence).

The V gene is TRBV18, the J gene TRBJ2-1; possibly TRBD1 for D (7 bases). Trimming removed 2 bases at V and 4 bases at J, with 15 bases between. Looked up from germline, CDR1 is KGHSH and CDR2 is LQKENI. This CDR3 contains 16 residues. CDR3 protein: CASSPRVGGQYNEQFF. The DNA for the CDR3 is TGTGCCAGCTCACCAAGGGTCGGGGGACAGTACAATGAGCAGTTCTTC.

The gene calls are TRBV7-2 and TRBJ1-1; D gene unclear. The V end lost 7 bases, the J end lost 0 bases, and 15 bases lay between the germline ends. The CDR3 consists of 15 residues. Germline values: CDR1 SGHTA, CDR2 FQGNSA. The CDR3 sequence is CASILSVLMNTEAFF. In DNA, the CDR3 is TGTGCCAGCATCCTTTCGGTCTTAATGAACACTGAAGCTTTCTTT. Based on the CDR3 plus reference TRBV7-2 and TRBJ1-1, the full variable domain is GAGVSQSPSNKVTEKGKDVELRCDPISGHTALYWYRQSLGQGLEFLIYFQGNSAPDKSGLPSDRFSAERTGGSVSTLTIQRTQQEDSAVYLCASILSVLMNTEAFFGQGTRLTVV.

V is TRBV6-5 and J is TRBJ1-6, with D possibly being TRBD1 (6 bases). Trimming took 2 bases from V and 10 from J, leaving 12 bases between them. The CDR3 is 14 residues long. From germline, CDR1 is MNHEY and CDR2 SVGAGI. The CDR3 sequence: CASSYGQGSSPLHF. DNA of the CDR3: TGTGCCAGCAGTTACGGGCAGGGGAGCTCACCCCTCCACTTT.

The chain links TRBV6-5 to TRBJ1-5; TRBD1 agrees at 9 bases. Germline CDR1 MNHEY, CDR2 SVGAGI. The CDR3 is 16 residues long. V trimming: 1 base; J trimming: 7 bases; junction bases outside the gene matches: 8. CDR3 nucleotides: TGTGCCAGCAGTTACTACGGGACAGGGTCCCCCCAGCCCCAGCATTTT. Translation gives CASSYYGTGSPQPQHF.

The V and J genes are TRBV10-2 and TRBJ2-1; D not certain. The V end was cut by 6 bases, the J end by 8 bases, with 11 bases between. Germline assignment: CDR1 WSHSY and CDR2 SAAADI. The CDR3 totals 12 residues. The CDR3: CASSPTGDEQFF. The DNA for the CDR3 is TGCGCCAGCAGCCCGACCGGAGATGAGCAGTTCTTC.

The chain is built from TRBV5-1 and TRBJ2-5; 13 bases match TRBD2. The CDR3 contains 16 residues. J was trimmed by 5 bases and V by 0 bases; bases with no gene match: 4. CDR1 is SGHRS and CDR2 is YFSETQ in the germline V gene. The CDR3 sequence is CASSLGGLAGDETQYF. CDR3 DNA sequence: TGCGCCAGCAGCTTGGGTGGACTAGCGGGAGATGAGACCCAGTACTTC.

This chain connects TRBV15 to TRBJ1-2, with a tentative D call TRBD1 (5 bases). V gave up 4 bases and J gave up 8 bases, with 20 bases separating them. Germline-derived CDR1 and CDR2 are LNHNV and YYDKDF (reference sequence). This CDR3 has 15 residues. CDR3 amino acids: CATSTTGTPSRGYTF. DNA of the CDR3: TGTGCCACCAGCACAACCGGGACTCCGTCGCGGGGCTACACCTTC.